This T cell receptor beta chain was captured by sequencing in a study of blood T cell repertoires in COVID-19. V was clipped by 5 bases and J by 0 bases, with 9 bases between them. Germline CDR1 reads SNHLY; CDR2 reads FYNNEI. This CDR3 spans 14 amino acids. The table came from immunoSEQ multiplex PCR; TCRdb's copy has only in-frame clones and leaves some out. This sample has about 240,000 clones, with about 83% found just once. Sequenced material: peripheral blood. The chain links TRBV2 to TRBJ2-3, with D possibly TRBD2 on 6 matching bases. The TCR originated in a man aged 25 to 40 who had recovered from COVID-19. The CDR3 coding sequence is TGTGCCAGCAGTATAGGGACTAGCACAGATACGCAGTATTTT. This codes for CASSIGTSTDTQYF. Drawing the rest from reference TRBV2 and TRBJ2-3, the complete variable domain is EPEVTQTPSHQVTQMGQEVILRCVPISNHLYFYWYRQILGQKVEFLVSFYNNEISEKSEIFDDQFSVERPDGSNFTLKIRSTKLEDSAMYFCASSIGTSTDTQYFGPGTRLTVL.